This T cell receptor (beta chain) is drawn from a study of blood T cell repertoires in COVID-19. Across the study: Samples representing acute and convalescent COVID-19 were sourced from the United States, Italy and Spain.

V lost 2 bases, J lost 6 bases, and 19 bases lay in between. The CDR3 has 15 residues. Germline assignment: CDR1 GTSNPN and CDR2 SVGIG (reference sequence). The Seattle patients, enrolled during active infection, were followed longitudinally. Method: immunoSEQ multiplex PCR; TCRdb's copy keeps in-frame clones and lacks some. The sample lists under 450,000 clones; approximately 91% were seen once. The V call is TRBV30, the J call TRBJ1-1, with D perhaps matching TRBD1 (5 bases). The source material was peripheral blood. The sequence came from a woman aged 40 to 50 with COVID-19, enrolled during active disease. CDR3: CAWSFLRAGVSEAFF. The CDR3 DNA follows: TGTGCCTGGAGTTTCCTCCGGGCGGGGGTTTCTGAAGCTTTCTTT.